Shown below are 13 T cell receptor beta chains from a single sample sequenced in a study of blood T cell repertoires in COVID-19. Profiling relied on immunoSEQ multiplex PCR, and the TCRdb table lists in-frame clones only, not all of them. This sample has a few hundred thousand clones, with 90% found just once. The sample comprised peripheral blood. All receptors derive from a woman aged 60-75 years with COVID-19, enrolled during active disease.

The V and J genes are TRBV7-2 and TRBJ2-3, with a weak D call TRBD1 (5 bases). The length of the CDR3 is 16 residues. The ends were cut back, 0 bases at V and 4 bases at J, with 14 bases in the middle. Germline V CDR1 and CDR2: SGHTA, FQGNSA. CDR3 in amino acids: CASSLAGALNPDTQYF. CDR3 bases: TGTGCCAGCAGCTTAGCTGGGGCCTTAAATCCAGATACGCAGTATTTT.

The rearrangement links TRBV6-5 to TRBJ2-2; 8 bases map to TRBD2. With V trimmed by 9 bases and J by 1 base, 7 bases remained unmatched. The CDR3 is made up of 15 amino acids. Germline V gene lookup returns CDR1 MNHEY and CDR2 SVGAGI. The DNA for the CDR3 is TGTGCCAGTCTCAAGGCGGGGGGGAACACCGGGGAGCTGTTTTTT. Translation gives CASLKAGGNTGELFF.

V is TRBV7-2 and J is TRBJ2-1, with TRBD2 identical over 7 bases. Germline loops: CDR1 SGHTA, CDR2 FQGNSA. This CDR3 region has 17 residues. V trimming: 2 bases; J trimming: 8 bases; junction bases outside the gene matches: 15. The CDR3 loop is CASSLNGGGAGIDEQFF. The CDR3 nucleotides read TGTGCCAGCAGCTTAAATGGGGGAGGGGCAGGGATCGATGAGCAGTTCTTC.

V gene TRBV9 combines with J gene TRBJ1-2; D is ambiguous. V dropped 0 bases and J dropped 6 bases, with 9 bases sitting between them. Germline-derived CDR1 and CDR2 are SGDLS and YYNGEE. This CDR3 has 13 amino acids. The CDR3 bases are TGTGCCAGCAGCGTAGACAGTCAAGATGGCTACACCTTC. Translation gives CASSVDSQDGYTF.

The CDR3 here is CASSHIGGGLFTSGNTIYF. The CDR3 DNA follows: TGTGCCAGCAGCCATATCGGGGGGGGTCTATTTACCTCTGGAAACACCATATATTTT. V gene TRBV3-1 (or the pseudogene TRBV3-2) combines with J gene TRBJ1-3, with a possible D match to TRBD1 (5 bases). V dropped 3 bases and J dropped 0 bases, with 21 bases sitting between them. The CDR3 extends over 19 amino acids. Looked up from germline, CDR1 is LGHDT and CDR2 is YNNKEL (reference sequence).

The CDR3 is CASSLAGRGPLGEKLFF. The CDR3 DNA follows: TGCGCCAGCAGCTTGGCCGGCAGGGGGCCTTTGGGTGAAAAACTGTTTTTT. The chain is built from TRBV5-1 and TRBJ1-4; 8 nucleotides match TRBD1. Looked up from germline, CDR1 is SGHRS and CDR2 is YFSETQ. The CDR3 contains 17 residues. The V and J ends lost 0 bases and 7 bases, in that order; junction bases with no gene match: 11.

The V call is TRBV3-1 (or the pseudogene TRBV3-2), the J call TRBJ1-2; D not certain. Trimming took off 0 bases at V and 4 bases at J, with 12 bases between the two ends. Germline CDR1 and CDR2: LGHDT and YNNKEL (reference sequence). The CDR3 spans 15 residues. The CDR3 loop is CASSQDHGSIYGYTF. The CDR3 bases are TGTGCCAGCAGCCAAGATCATGGCAGTATCTATGGCTACACCTTC.

This chain joins TRBV12-3 or TRBV12-4 and TRBJ2-5, with TRBD2 matching over 7 bases. The CDR3 length is 13 residues. After removal of 8 bases from V and 3 bases from J, the junction contained 6 bases not matched to a gene. The CDR3 here is CASQAGSEETQYF. CDR3 bases: TGTGCCAGCCAAGCGGGGAGTGAAGAGACCCAGTACTTC.

The chain uses TRBV19 and TRBJ2-2; 7 bases agree with TRBD1. The CDR3 has 14 amino acids. Trimming cost V 4 bases and J 5 bases; bases outside gene matches: 4. Germline V lookup: CDR1 LNHDA, CDR2 SQIVND (reference sequence). CDR3 nucleotides: TGTGCCAGTAGTAGCTACAGGGGAACCGGGGAGCTGTTTTTT. Encoded protein: CASSSYRGTGELFF.

V and J are TRBV6-5 and TRBJ2-2, with a weak D call TRBD1 (5 bases). This CDR3 has 13 residues. V lost 3 bases and J lost 7, with 9 bases in between. Per the germline V gene, CDR1 is MNHEY and CDR2 is SVGAGI. In nucleotides, the CDR3 is TGTGCCAGCAGTTATACAGGAGTCGGGGAGCTGTTTTTT. Translation: CASSYTGVGELFF.

The rearrangement joins TRBV18 to TRBJ2-5, with D possibly matching TRBD1 (6 bases). This CDR3 spans 15 amino acids. V lost 3 bases, J lost 1 base, and 12 bases lay in between. Per the germline V gene, CDR1 is KGHSH and CDR2 is LQKENI. DNA for the CDR3: TGTGCCAGCTCACCCCTCAGGGACATCCAAGAGACCCAGTACTTC. It specifies CASSPLRDIQETQYF.

The J gene is TRBJ1-1, the V gene TRBV10-1; 7 bases map to TRBD1. This CDR3 comprises 16 residues. From germline, CDR1 is WNHNN and CDR2 SYGVQD (reference sequence). V shed 10 bases and J 3 bases; nucleotides not matched to a gene: 17. Written as DNA, the CDR3 is TGCGCCACCGCTCTGAAGACAGGGTTTCGTCACACTGAAGCTTTCTTT. It encodes CATALKTGFRHTEAFF.

Comment on this clone: Compared with germline, one end of the junction differs, possibly owing to a read error. CDR3 in DNA: TGTGCCATCAGTGGGACCGATCTTAAGGGGATCTTT. Translation gives CAISGTDLKGIF. This chain connects TRBV10-3 to TRBJ1-1; D is possibly TRBD1 (5 bases). The CDR3 runs to 12 residues. Germline V gives CDR1 ENHRY, CDR2 SYGVKD.